This entry lists 29 T cell receptor beta chains sequenced from one sample in a study of metastatic and nonmetastatic thyroid tumors. The entire patient cohort was treatment-naive prior to thyroid surgery. Via MiXCR, TCRdb re-called the PCR reads. In the table there are over 25,000 clones, approximately 8% of which are singletons. The sequencing input was blood. The receptors come from a female donor with papillary thyroid cancer or a benign thyroid nodule (not recorded which). Some clones in this sample may be carry-over from other donors' samples.

This chain links TRBV19 with TRBJ2-1; D ambiguous. The V and J ends lost 8 bases and 6 bases respectively, with 20 bases between them. The CDR3 sequence is 15 residues long. Germline CDR1 LNHDA, CDR2 SQIVND (reference sequence). The CDR3 is CASRAWRQTVNEQFF. The CDR3 DNA reads as TGTGCCAGTCGTGCATGGAGACAAACGGTCAATGAGCAGTTCTTC.

This clone has a count of ten or more. The rearrangement joins TRBV6-2 or TRBV6-3 to TRBJ2-2; no firm D call. The length of the CDR3 is 15 residues. Germline CDR1 reads MNHEY; CDR2 reads SVGEGT. The V gene lost 6 bases and the J gene lost 2 bases, with 13 bases spanning the gap. CDR3 nucleotides: TGTGCCAGCAGATCACCGGACGGAAACACCGGGGAGCTGTTTTTT. It specifies CASRSPDGNTGELFF.

Ten or more counts support this clone. The rearrangement uses TRBV2 and TRBJ2-7, with TRBD1 identical over 10 bases. This CDR3 has 14 residues. Germline V lookup: CDR1 SNHLY, CDR2 FYNNEI. V trimming: 8 bases; J trimming: 0 bases; junction bases outside the gene matches: 4. CDR3 bases: TGTGCCAGCCATAGGACAGGGGGCTCCTACGAGCAGTACTTC. As protein: CASHRTGGSYEQYF.

In this sample, this clone turned up many times. The chain is built from TRBV7-2 and TRBJ2-1, with unresolved D. Germline V gene data show CDR1 as SGHTA and CDR2 as FQGNSA. The CDR3 is 13 residues long. V was trimmed by 2 bases and J by 4 bases, leaving 6 bases between them. CDR3 bases: TGTGCCAGCAGCTTATCCAGGTACAATGAGCAGTTCTTC. This gives the protein CASSLSRYNEQFF. Looking up the rest from reference TRBV7-2 and TRBJ2-1 gives the full variable domain: GAGVSQSPSNKVTEKGKDVELRCDPISGHTALYWYRQSLGQGLEFLIYFQGNSAPDKSGLPSDRFSAERTGGSVSTLTIQRTQQEDSAVYLCASSLSRYNEQFFGPGTRLTVL.

This clone was counted many times. V gene TRBV19 combines with J gene TRBJ2-5; TRBD2 might be the D (5 bases). Germline CDR1 is LNHDA and CDR2 is SQIVND (reference sequence). The V end was cut by 8 bases, the J end by 0 bases, with 10 bases between. This CDR3 is built from 13 residues. CDR3: CASGKRYQETQYF. CDR3 coding DNA: TGTGCCAGTGGGAAGCGGTACCAAGAGACCCAGTACTTC.

This clone was counted at least ten times. The V and J genes are TRBV18 and TRBJ2-5, with 8 bases matching TRBD1. Trimming at V came to 3 bases and at J to 2 bases, leaving 14 bases not matched to a gene. Germline V gene sequence: CDR1 KGHSH, CDR2 LQKENI. This CDR3 comprises 18 residues. CDR3 sequence (DNA): TGTGCCAGCTCACCCAGTCCCGGGACAGGCAGGGGGCAAGAGACCCAGTACTTC. Translation gives CASSPSPGTGRGQETQYF.

This clone was recorded at least ten times. The chain carries TRBV6-2 or TRBV6-3 and TRBJ1-3; perhaps TRBD1 as D (5 bases). V was pared by 4 bases and J by 4 bases, with 11 bases between. This CDR3 is 14 amino acids long. Germline CDR1 reads MNHEY; CDR2 reads SVGEGT. CDR3 bases: TGTGCCAGCAGTTTGGACAATTCCGGAAACACCATATATTTT. Amino acids: CASSLDNSGNTIYF.

This clone has ten or more counts. The chain joins TRBV3-1 to TRBJ2-3; 7 bases fit TRBD2. The CDR3 runs to 15 residues. CDR1 and CDR2 from the germline V gene are LGHDT and YNNKEL (reference sequence). V shed 4 bases, J shed 2 bases, and the junction held 6 bases outside the gene matches. CDR3 DNA: TGTGCCAGCAGCCCACGGGCGGGAGTCACAGATACGCAGTATTTT. It translates to CASSPRAGVTDTQYF.

As for this clone: This may arise from a read error, as a much more abundant clone is one base away. This chain joins TRBV18 and TRBJ2-5, with D possibly being TRBD1 (6 bases). The CDR3 sequence is 15 residues long. Trimming removed 2 bases from V and 3 bases from J, with 13 bases in between. Germline CDR1 reads KGHSH; CDR2 reads LQKENI. CDR3: CASSPTSRTEETQYF. DNA of the CDR3: TGTGCCAGCTCACCAACGAGCAGGACAGAAGAGACCCAGTACTTC.

This clone was found many times. The gene calls are TRBV3-1 and TRBJ2-7; 10 bases line up with TRBD2. Germline CDR1 is LGHDT and CDR2 is YNNKEL (reference sequence). Trimming took 2 bases from V and 5 from J; bases not matched to a gene: 6. CDR3 length equals 15 residues. DNA for the CDR3: TGTGCCAGCAGCCAAAGCGGGAGGGCCGTCCACGAGCAGTACTTC. Its protein is CASSQSGRAVHEQYF.

In this sample, this clone turned up many times. This chain's CDR3 is CASSAQTGDDGGYTF. The CDR3, as DNA: TGTGCCAGCAGTGCCCAGACAGGGGATGACGGTGGCTACACCTTC. The chain combines TRBV28 with TRBJ1-2; 8 bases align to TRBD1. J gave up 7 bases and V 5 bases, and 12 bases lay outside the gene matches. This CDR3 comprises 15 residues. Germline-derived CDR1 and CDR2 are MDHEN and SYDVKM.

This chain links TRBV7-9 with TRBJ1-1, with D perhaps matching TRBD1 (6 bases). The CDR3 is 13 residues long. From germline, CDR1 is SEHNR and CDR2 FQNEAQ (reference sequence). Trimming removed 5 bases from V and 8 bases from J, with 15 bases in between. The CDR3 reads CASSPPGGWEAFF. CDR3 nucleotides: TGTGCCAGCAGCCCGCCGGGGGGCTGGGAAGCTTTCTTT.

This clone was detected ten times or more. The V call is TRBV5-1, the J call TRBJ1-2, with D tentatively TRBD1 (6 bases). Germline V gene data show CDR1 as SGHRS and CDR2 as YFSETQ. Trimming pared 5 bases from V and 0 bases from J, leaving 14 bases between. The CDR3 runs to 15 residues. The CDR3 DNA is TGCGCCAGCAGTCTTCAACAGGGAGCTAACTATGGCTACACCTTC. This translates into CASSLQQGANYGYTF.

This chain joins TRBV4-2 and TRBJ1-3; D is perhaps TRBD1 (5 bases). CDR1 is LGHNA and CDR2 is YNFKEQ in the germline V gene. CDR3 length equals 17 residues. The germline V and J ends were trimmed by 1 base and 0 bases, with 13 bases remaining between them. The CDR3 bases are TGTGCCAGCAGCCAAGGTGGGGCATGGGGCTCTGGAAACACCATATATTTT. Translation gives CASSQGGAWGSGNTIYF.

In its sample, this clone was seen many times. J is TRBJ1-1 and V is TRBV29-1; D is unresolved. Germline assignment: CDR1 SQVTM and CDR2 ANQGSEA. The CDR3 runs 12 residues. V was pared by 8 bases and J by 5 bases, with 15 bases between. The CDR3 sequence is CSTGESRTEAFF. In nucleotides, the CDR3 is TGCAGCACCGGGGAGTCAAGGACTGAAGCTTTCTTT. Looking up the rest from reference TRBV29-1 and TRBJ1-1 gives the full variable domain: SAVISQKPSRDICQRGTSLTIQCQVDSQVTMMFWYRQQPGQSLTLIATANQGSEATYESGFVIDKFPISRPNLTFSTLTVSNMSPEDSSIYLCSTGESRTEAFFGQGTRLTVV.

This clone was found many times. The chain uses TRBV10-1 and TRBJ2-3, with D perhaps matching TRBD1 or TRBD2 (5 bases each). Germline-derived CDR1 and CDR2 are WNHNN and SYGVQD (reference sequence). This CDR3 comprises 12 residues. CDR3 in DNA: TGCGCGGACTCATGTGGGGGAGATACGCAGTATTTT. Amino acids: CADSCGGDTQYF.

This clone was observed at least ten times. This chain links TRBV20-1 with TRBJ2-1; D is ambiguous. Germline V gives CDR1 DFQATT, CDR2 SNEGSKA (reference sequence). The CDR3 is 16 amino acids. The V and J ends lost 0 bases and 7 bases respectively, with 19 bases between them. CDR3 in amino acids: CSARDQAAHGWNEQFF. CDR3 in DNA: TGCAGTGCTAGAGATCAGGCGGCTCACGGGTGGAATGAGCAGTTCTTC.

This clone was detected many times. The chain recombines TRBV18 with TRBJ2-1; 14 positions agree with TRBD2. Trimming cost V 5 bases and J 7 bases; bases outside gene matches: 7. This CDR3 is 16 amino acids long. Looked up from germline, CDR1 is KGHSH and CDR2 is LQKENI. In DNA, the CDR3 is TGTGCCAGCTCATCCGGACTAGCGGGGGGCAAAAATGAGCAGTTCTTC. This codes for CASSSGLAGGKNEQFF.

This clone was recorded at least ten times. The chain joins TRBV20-1 to TRBJ2-1, with 10 bases fitting TRBD2. The trim removed 0 bases at V and 0 bases at J, leaving 11 bases unmatched. Germline V gives CDR1 DFQATT, CDR2 SNEGSKA (reference sequence). This CDR3 region has 19 residues. The CDR3 spells CSARDWDLAGGLSYNEQFF. CDR3 bases: TGCAGTGCTAGAGATTGGGATTTAGCGGGAGGACTCTCCTACAATGAGCAGTTCTTC.

This clone was found many times. This CDR3 reads CASSVGGDTQYF. Here the CDR3 DNA reads TGTGCCAGCAGCGTAGGGGGAGATACGCAGTATTTT. The rearrangement links TRBV9 to TRBJ2-3, with D uncertain. The germline V gene encodes CDR1 SGDLS and CDR2 YYNGEE. The V gene lost 0 bases and the J gene lost 5 bases, with 4 bases spanning the gap. The CDR3 runs 12 residues.

The J gene is TRBJ1-1, the V gene TRBV7-2; 7 bases fit TRBD1. The V and J ends lost 5 bases and 5 bases, in that order; junction bases with no gene match: 8. Germline V CDR1 and CDR2: SGHTA, FQGNSA. This CDR3 is built from 14 residues. In DNA form, the CDR3 reads TGTGCCAGCAGCCCTAATGACAGGGCAACTGAAGCTTTCTTT. This translates into CASSPNDRATEAFF.

This clone was detected many times. The V call is TRBV19, the J call TRBJ2-7; the match to TRBD2 covers 9 bases. Per germline, CDR1 LNHDA and CDR2 SQIVND (reference sequence). J was trimmed by 3 bases and V by 3 bases; bases with no gene match: 3. This CDR3 contains 14 residues. As DNA, the CDR3 is TGTGCCAGTAGTATCCTAGCGGGGAACTACGAGCAGTACTTC. This gives the protein CASSILAGNYEQYF. The full variable domain, with the rest looked up from reference TRBV19 and TRBJ2-7, is DGGITQSPKYLFRKEGQNVTLSCEQNLNHDAMYWYRQDPGQGLRLIYYSQIVNDFQKGDIAEGYSVSREKKESFPLTVTSAQKNPTAFYLCASSILAGNYEQYFGPGTRLTVT.

This clone occurred many times. CDR3 amino acids: CASSRTSGNIQSEQYF. The CDR3 DNA reads as TGTGCCAGCAGCCGGACTAGCGGGAACATCCAGAGCGAGCAGTACTTC. This rearrangement joins TRBV6-1 to TRBJ2-7; 12 nucleotides line up with TRBD2. This CDR3 is 16 amino acids long. V lost 6 bases and J lost 6; bases outside the gene matches: 12. CDR1 and CDR2 (germline): MNHNS, SASEGT.

This clone was counted many times. The CDR3 bases are TGCAGTGCCCCTTTGGGGACAGGGGGTGGTGAGCAGTACTTC. Its protein product is CSAPLGTGGGEQYF. The V call is TRBV20-1, the J call TRBJ2-7; 11 bases are a match to TRBD1. This CDR3 is 14 amino acids long. Germline lookup yields CDR1 DFQATT and CDR2 SNEGSKA (reference sequence). After removal of 6 bases from V and 7 bases from J, the junction contained 11 bases not matched to a gene.

This chain joins TRBV6-1 and TRBJ1-2; TRBD1 matches 9 bases. The V segment lost 4 bases and the J segment 4 bases; nucleotides outside the gene matches: 7. Germline V gene data show CDR1 as MNHNS and CDR2 as SASEGT. There are 15 residues in the CDR3. DNA of the CDR3: TGTGCCAGCAGTGGGCCGGACAGGGGTTTCTATGGCTACACCTTC. This gives the protein CASSGPDRGFYGYTF.

The sample holds many counts of this clone. The chain combines TRBV30 with TRBJ2-3; possible D gene TRBD2, 6 bases. This CDR3 is 13 amino acids long. V gave up 3 bases and J gave up 8 bases, with 15 bases separating them. CDR1 GTSNPN and CDR2 SVGIG come from the germline V gene (reference sequence). CDR3 DNA sequence: TGTGCCTGGAGGGGGGGATTTTTTCGTACGCAGTATTTT. Translated, it gives CAWRGGFFRTQYF.

This clone was recorded many times. The chain employs TRBV5-6 and TRBJ1-1; the D gene is possibly TRBD1 (5 bases). V was cut by 2 bases and J by 2 bases, with 7 bases left in between. The germline gives CDR1 SGHDT, CDR2 YYEEEE. This CDR3 spans 13 amino acids. The CDR3 DNA reads as TGTGCCAGCAGCTTTCAGGGTAACACTGAAGCTTTCTTT. It translates to CASSFQGNTEAFF.

This clone was counted at least ten times. The J gene is TRBJ1-1, the V gene TRBV6-2 or TRBV6-3; TRBD1 aligns across 7 bases. The germline gives CDR1 MNHEY, CDR2 SVGEGT. The junction had 5 bases not matched to a gene; V was cut back by 0 bases and J by 7 bases. This CDR3 comprises 14 residues. The chain's CDR3 is CASSYSLTGIEAFF. The CDR3 nucleotides read TGTGCCAGCAGTTACTCGTTGACAGGGATTGAAGCTTTCTTT.

This clone has a count of ten or more. The rearrangement uses TRBV6-1 and TRBJ2-7; 9 bases line up with TRBD1. The V and J ends lost 6 bases and 1 base, in that order; junction bases with no gene match: 13. The CDR3 sequence is 17 residues long. Germline-derived CDR1 and CDR2 are MNHNS and SASEGT. The CDR3 protein is CASSPGGVGQGSYEQYF. The CDR3 coding sequence is TGTGCCAGCAGCCCGGGGGGTGTGGGACAGGGATCCTACGAGCAGTACTTC.